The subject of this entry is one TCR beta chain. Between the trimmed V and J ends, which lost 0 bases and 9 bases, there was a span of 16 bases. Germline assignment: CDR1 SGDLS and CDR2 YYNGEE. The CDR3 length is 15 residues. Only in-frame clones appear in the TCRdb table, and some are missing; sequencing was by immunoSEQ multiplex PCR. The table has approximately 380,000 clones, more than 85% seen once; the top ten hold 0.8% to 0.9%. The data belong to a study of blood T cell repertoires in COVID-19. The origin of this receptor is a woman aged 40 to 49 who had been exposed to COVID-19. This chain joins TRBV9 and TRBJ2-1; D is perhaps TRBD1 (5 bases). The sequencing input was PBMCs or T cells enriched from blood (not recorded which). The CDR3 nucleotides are TGTGCCAGCAGCGTAGCAGCAACAGGCAACGCTGAGCAGTTCTTC. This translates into CASSVAATGNAEQFF.